Listed below are T cell receptor beta chains from one sample, sequenced in a study of Epstein–Barr virus B cells in breast cancer. These receptors lack a known antigen. TCRdb used MiXCR to reprocess the 5' RACE reads, holding one entry per CDR3 protein. The repertoire holds roughly 300 distinct CDR3 sequences, with around 40% as singletons. Sequenced material: tumor-infiltrating lymphocytes expanded in culture. The receptors were sampled from a middle-aged woman with triple-negative breast cancer. Both conserved end residues are part of each CDR3. The D gene is left open where the match is weak. Expanded clones get a size class; other rows say once, few or many, or leave the size out.

CDR3nt: TGTGCCAGCAGCCTCGACAGCCGAACCTCTGGAAACACCATATATTTT; CDR3aa: CASSLDSRTSGNTIYF; j_gene: TRBJ1-3; v_gene: TRBV9; abundance: hyperexpanded; d_gene: .
CDR3nt: TGTGCCAGCAGTTCATCGCACCAAGAGACCCAGTACTTC; CDR3aa: CASSSSHQETQYF; j_gene: TRBJ2-5; v_gene: TRBV6-6; abundance: .; d_gene: .
CDR3nt: TGTGCCAGCAGCGGGGACGGATACAATGAGCAGTTCTTC; CDR3aa: CASSGDGYNEQFF; j_gene: TRBJ2-1; v_gene: TRBV3-1; abundance: hyperexpanded; d_gene: .
CDR3nt: TGTGCCAGCAGCTTAGAACTCCCAGGGAAGACCGGGGAGCATTTT; CDR3aa: CASSLELPGKTGEHF; j_gene: TRBJ1-5; v_gene: TRBV11-3; abundance: .; d_gene: .
CDR3nt: TGTGCCCGCAGCGGGGACGGATACAATGCGCAGTACTTC; CDR3aa: CARSGDGYNAQYF; j_gene: TRBJ2-7; v_gene: TRBV3-1; abundance: .; d_gene: TRBD2
CDR3nt: TGTGCCAGCGGCTCAACGGGTGGGCACGGGGAGCAGTACTTC; CDR3aa: CASGSTGGHGEQYF; j_gene: TRBJ2-7; v_gene: TRBV7-3; abundance: .; d_gene: .
CDR3nt: TGTGCCAGCAGCGGGGACGAGCAGTACTTC; CDR3aa: CASSGDEQYF; j_gene: TRBJ2-7; v_gene: TRBV3-1; abundance: once; d_gene: .
CDR3nt: TGCAGTGCTCCGCCCGCAGGAGGGCCCACTACAGATACGCAGTATTTT; CDR3aa: CSAPPAGGPTTDTQYF; j_gene: TRBJ2-3; v_gene: TRBV20-1; abundance: .; d_gene: .
CDR3nt: TGTGCCAGCAGCACGCGACGGACTACCTACGAGCAGTACTTC; CDR3aa: CASSTRRTTYEQYF; j_gene: TRBJ2-7; v_gene: TRBV21-1; abundance: hyperexpanded; d_gene: .
CDR3nt: TGCAGTGCTATTTCGCAACCTATAGAGATAGAGCAGTTCTTC; CDR3aa: CSAISQPIEIEQFF; j_gene: TRBJ2-1; v_gene: TRBV20-1; abundance: large; d_gene: .
CDR3nt: TGTGCCAGTTACTCATCGCACCAAGAGACCCAGTACTTC; CDR3aa: CASYSSHQETQYF; j_gene: TRBJ2-5; v_gene: TRBV6-6; abundance: .; d_gene: .
CDR3nt: TGTGCCAGCAGTCCCTCCAGACTCTATGGCTACACCTTC; CDR3aa: CASSPSRLYGYTF; j_gene: TRBJ1-2; v_gene: TRBV6-5; abundance: hyperexpanded; d_gene: .
CDR3nt: TGTGCCAGCACTAGGACGGGTCATGAAAAACTGTTTTTT; CDR3aa: CASTRTGHEKLFF; j_gene: TRBJ1-4; v_gene: TRBV6-5; abundance: many; d_gene: .
CDR3nt: TGTGCCAGCAGTTTCTTTTTCTTGGGACAGACCACAGATACGCAGTATTTT; CDR3aa: CASSFFFLGQTTDTQYF; j_gene: TRBJ2-3; v_gene: TRBV27; abundance: .; d_gene: TRBD1
CDR3nt: TGTGCCAGCAAGCCGGGAGTTTACAATGAGCAGTTCTTC; CDR3aa: CASKPGVYNEQFF; j_gene: TRBJ2-1; v_gene: TRBV6-5; abundance: medium-sized; d_gene: .
CDR3nt: TGTGCCAGTAGTGGGGACGGATACAATGAGCATTTCTTC; CDR3aa: CASSGDGYNEHFF; j_gene: TRBJ2-1; v_gene: TRBV3-1; abundance: once; d_gene: .
CDR3nt: TGTGCCAGGTCGACTAATGGGGAGCTGTTTTTT; CDR3aa: CARSTNGELFF; j_gene: TRBJ2-2; v_gene: TRBV28; abundance: medium-sized; d_gene: .
CDR3nt: TGTGCCAGCAGCAGACTAGCGGGGGGACCCCAGGATACGCAGTATTTT; CDR3aa: CASSRLAGGPQDTQYF; j_gene: TRBJ2-3; v_gene: TRBV7-2; abundance: large; d_gene: TRBD2
CDR3nt: TGCGCCAGCAGCTCCTTAGCGGGGGTTGGCACAGATACGCAGTATTTT; CDR3aa: CASSSLAGVGTDTQYF; j_gene: TRBJ2-3; v_gene: TRBV5-5; abundance: .; d_gene: TRBD2
CDR3nt: TGTGCCAGCAGACGGACGGACACCAATCAGCCCCAGCATTTT; CDR3aa: CASRRTDTNQPQHF; j_gene: TRBJ1-5; v_gene: TRBV12-3/TRBV12-4; abundance: few; d_gene: .
CDR3nt: TGTGCCAGCAGCGTAGTCCCCACGGAGCGACGTGGAAACCTGTTTTTT; CDR3aa: CASSVVPTERRGNLFF; j_gene: TRBJ1-4; v_gene: TRBV9; abundance: .; d_gene: .
CDR3nt: TGTGCCAGCAGCCAAGGGTCCCAGGCGGGACAGGGGTACAATGAGCAGTTCTTC; CDR3aa: CASSQGSQAGQGYNEQFF; j_gene: TRBJ2-1; v_gene: TRBV3-1; abundance: .; d_gene: TRBD1
CDR3nt: TGTGCCACCCGGGACAGGGGGAGGGGGGAGACCCAGTACTTC; CDR3aa: CATRDRGRGETQYF; j_gene: TRBJ2-5; v_gene: TRBV19; abundance: large; d_gene: TRBD1
CDR3nt: TGTGCCAGCAGTTTAGGCCCATGGACTCGAAAGACCTACGAGCAGTACTTC; CDR3aa: CASSLGPWTRKTYEQYF; j_gene: TRBJ2-7; v_gene: TRBV28; abundance: many; d_gene: .
CDR3nt: TGTGCCAGCAGTACCGGGACGGATGATAATTCACCCCTCCACTTT; CDR3aa: CASSTGTDDNSPLHF; j_gene: TRBJ1-6; v_gene: TRBV7-9; abundance: medium-sized; d_gene: .
CDR3nt: TGTGCCAGCAGCTCCAACACAGATACGCAGTATTTT; CDR3aa: CASSSNTDTQYF; j_gene: TRBJ2-3; v_gene: TRBV7-6; abundance: many; d_gene: .
CDR3nt: TGTGCCAGCAGCTTAGGGGGGCAGTTCTTC; CDR3aa: CASSLGGQFF; j_gene: TRBJ2-1; v_gene: TRBV7-2; abundance: .; d_gene: .
CDR3nt: TGTGCCACCAGCAGGACAGGGCCTGAGCAGTTCTTC; CDR3aa: CATSRTGPEQFF; j_gene: TRBJ2-1; v_gene: TRBV15; abundance: .; d_gene: TRBD1
CDR3nt: TGTGCCAGCAGCCCACTTGGGGGGCAGGGCACTGAAGCTTTCTTT; CDR3aa: CASSPLGGQGTEAFF; j_gene: TRBJ1-1; v_gene: TRBV13; abundance: medium-sized; d_gene: .
CDR3nt: TGTGCCAGCAGGGCTAGCGGATCTCCCTACGAGCAGTACTTC; CDR3aa: CASRASGSPYEQYF; j_gene: TRBJ2-7; v_gene: TRBV27; abundance: few; d_gene: TRBD2
CDR3nt: TGTGCCAGCAGCTTGCGGGGGCAAGCGGATGAAAAACTGTTTTTT; CDR3aa: CASSLRGQADEKLFF; j_gene: TRBJ1-4; v_gene: TRBV5-8; abundance: medium-sized; d_gene: .
CDR3nt: TGTGCCAGCAGCGGGTGCTCCTACGAGCAGTACTTC; CDR3aa: CASSGCSYEQYF; j_gene: TRBJ2-7; v_gene: TRBV3-1; abundance: .; d_gene: .
CDR3nt: TGTGCCAGCAGCGGGGACGGATACAATGAGCAGTTC; CDR3aa: CASSGDGYNEQF; j_gene: TRBJ2-1; v_gene: TRBV3-1; abundance: few; d_gene: .
CDR3nt: TGTGCCAGCAGCTTAGAACCTGGAAACACCATATATTTT; CDR3aa: CASSLEPGNTIYF; j_gene: TRBJ1-3; v_gene: TRBV11-2; abundance: many; d_gene: .
CDR3nt: TGCAGTGCTAGTACCGGGGGGGTTAGCGTCTACGAGCAGTACTTC; CDR3aa: CSASTGGVSVYEQYF; j_gene: TRBJ2-7; v_gene: TRBV20-1; abundance: medium-sized; d_gene: TRBD2
CDR3nt: TGTGCCAGCCGCGGGACAGTGGAACTCAGTGGCTACACCTTC; CDR3aa: CASRGTVELSGYTF; j_gene: TRBJ1-2; v_gene: TRBV3-1; abundance: .; d_gene: TRBD1
CDR3nt: TGCGCCAGCAGCTCCCTGACGGGGACGGAGACCCAGTACTTC; CDR3aa: CASSSLTGTETQYF; j_gene: TRBJ2-5; v_gene: TRBV5-1; abundance: few; d_gene: .
CDR3nt: TGTGCCAGCAGCTTGGGACCCGGAGGGACTGAAGCTTTCTTT; CDR3aa: CASSLGPGGTEAFF; j_gene: TRBJ1-1; v_gene: TRBV5-5; abundance: large; d_gene: .
CDR3nt: TGTGCCAGCAGTGAAGGGGCTACCGGAGTGGGCTACACCTTC; CDR3aa: CASSEGATGVGYTF; j_gene: TRBJ1-2; v_gene: TRBV2; abundance: medium-sized; d_gene: .
CDR3nt: TGTGCCAGTAGTACCCGGGACACGGACGACATTCAGTACTTC; CDR3aa: CASSTRDTDDIQYF; j_gene: TRBJ2-4; v_gene: TRBV19; abundance: many; d_gene: .
CDR3nt: TGCGCCAGCAGCTTATCGGGTCTAGCCAAAAACATTCAGTACTTC; CDR3aa: CASSLSGLAKNIQYF; j_gene: TRBJ2-4; v_gene: TRBV5-1; abundance: .; d_gene: .
CDR3nt: TGTGCCAGTAGTATATCTGTCGTCGGGGTTGGCACAGATACGCAGTATTTT; CDR3aa: CASSISVVGVGTDTQYF; j_gene: TRBJ2-3; v_gene: TRBV19; abundance: medium-sized; d_gene: .
CDR3nt: TGCGCCAGCAGCCAAGCGTCTAGCGGGGGGGCTGGGACAGATACGCAGTATTTT; CDR3aa: CASSQASSGGAGTDTQYF; j_gene: TRBJ2-3; v_gene: TRBV4-1; abundance: many; d_gene: TRBD2
CDR3nt: TGCGCCAGCAGCCCCAGCCGGGGGTCGGGAAACTATGGCTACACCTTC; CDR3aa: CASSPSRGSGNYGYTF; j_gene: TRBJ1-2; v_gene: TRBV4-3; abundance: medium-sized; d_gene: .
CDR3nt: TGCAGCGTGACAGGGTTTGAAGAGACCCAGTACTTC; CDR3aa: CSVTGFEETQYF; j_gene: TRBJ2-5; v_gene: TRBV29-1; abundance: many; d_gene: TRBD1
CDR3nt: TGCAGTGCCAGCGGGCAGCGGGAGGATGACAATGAGCAGTTCTTC; CDR3aa: CSASGQREDDNEQFF; j_gene: TRBJ2-1; v_gene: TRBV20-1; abundance: .; d_gene: TRBD2
CDR3nt: TGTGCCAGCAGTTTTGACAGGGGGGTCTACGAGCAGTACTTC; CDR3aa: CASSFDRGVYEQYF; j_gene: TRBJ2-7; v_gene: TRBV12-3/TRBV12-4; abundance: many; d_gene: TRBD1
CDR3nt: TGTGCCAGAAGTGACTACAGGGGGCAGGAGGGCTACACCTTC; CDR3aa: CARSDYRGQEGYTF; j_gene: TRBJ1-2; v_gene: TRBV2; abundance: once; d_gene: TRBD1
CDR3nt: TGTGCCAGCAAGGACCCCGGCAGGTCCTACAATGAGCAGTTCTTC; CDR3aa: CASKDPGRSYNEQFF; j_gene: TRBJ2-1; v_gene: TRBV27; abundance: many; d_gene: .
CDR3nt: TGTGCCAGCAGTGACTACAGGGGGGCGGATGGCTGCACCTTC; CDR3aa: CASSDYRGADGCTF; j_gene: TRBJ1-2; v_gene: TRBV2; abundance: .; d_gene: TRBD1
CDR3nt: TGCGCCAGCAGCTTTAGCGGGACTAGCACAGATACGCAGTATTTT; CDR3aa: CASSFSGTSTDTQYF; j_gene: TRBJ2-3; v_gene: TRBV5-1; abundance: once; d_gene: TRBD2
CDR3nt: TGTGCCAGCAGCCCTAGAGACACCGGGGAGCTGTTTTTT; CDR3aa: CASSPRDTGELFF; j_gene: TRBJ2-2; v_gene: TRBV7-6; abundance: many; d_gene: .
CDR3nt: TGCAGTGCCCAGGGGGGGAGGGGGTCCACTGAAGCTTTCTTT; CDR3aa: CSAQGGRGSTEAFF; j_gene: TRBJ1-1; v_gene: TRBV20-1; abundance: many; d_gene: TRBD1
CDR3nt: TGTGCCAGCAGCTTAGGGGCCAACGTCCTGACTTTC; CDR3aa: CASSLGANVLTF; j_gene: TRBJ2-6; v_gene: TRBV7-2; abundance: .; d_gene: .
CDR3nt: TGTGCCAGCACCATGGGAAGCAACACTGAAGCTTTCTTT; CDR3aa: CASTMGSNTEAFF; j_gene: TRBJ1-1; v_gene: TRBV28; abundance: medium-sized; d_gene: .
CDR3nt: TGTGCCAGCAGCCCTGAGGGACAACTCAACTATGGCTACACCTTC; CDR3aa: CASSPEGQLNYGYTF; j_gene: TRBJ1-2; v_gene: TRBV3-1; abundance: many; d_gene: .
CDR3nt: TGTGCCAGCAGTCCCCCCGGGGGGTACAACACCGGGGAGCTGTTTTTT; CDR3aa: CASSPPGGYNTGELFF; j_gene: TRBJ2-2; v_gene: TRBV12-3/TRBV12-4; abundance: medium-sized; d_gene: TRBD2